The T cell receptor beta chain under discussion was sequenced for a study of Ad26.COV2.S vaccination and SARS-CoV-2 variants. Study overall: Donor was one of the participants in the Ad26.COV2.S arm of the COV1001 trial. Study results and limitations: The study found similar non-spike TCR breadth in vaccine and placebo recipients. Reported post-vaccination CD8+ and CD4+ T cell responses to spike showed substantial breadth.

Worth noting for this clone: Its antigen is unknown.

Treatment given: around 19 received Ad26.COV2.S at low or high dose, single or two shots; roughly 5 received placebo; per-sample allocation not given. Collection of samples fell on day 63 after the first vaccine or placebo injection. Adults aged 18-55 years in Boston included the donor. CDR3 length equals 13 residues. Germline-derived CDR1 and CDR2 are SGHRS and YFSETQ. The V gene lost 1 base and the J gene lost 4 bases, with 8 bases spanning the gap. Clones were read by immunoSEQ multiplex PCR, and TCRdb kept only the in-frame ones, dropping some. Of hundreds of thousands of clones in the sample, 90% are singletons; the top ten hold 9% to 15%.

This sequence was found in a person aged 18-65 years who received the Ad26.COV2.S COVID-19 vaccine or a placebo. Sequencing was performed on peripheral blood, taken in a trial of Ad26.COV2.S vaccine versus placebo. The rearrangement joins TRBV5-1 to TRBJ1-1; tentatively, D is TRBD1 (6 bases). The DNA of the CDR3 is TGCGCCAGCAGCTTGATACAGGGCACTGAAGCTTTCTTT. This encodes CASSLIQGTEAFF.